Below, 31 T cell receptor beta chains from the same sample are listed, as sequenced in a study of cytomegalovirus exposure and HLA in healthy donors. PCR involved 60 Vbeta and 13 Jbeta primers. Some clones are missing from TCRdb's copy, which holds only in-frame ones; the method was immunoSEQ multiplex PCR. The table lists more than 200,000 clones. The sequencing sample was made of PBMCs. These receptors came from a woman aged 25 to 45 in good health and CMV-seropositive.

The chain is built from TRBV25-1 and TRBJ2-5; possibly TRBD1 for D (5 bases). CDR1 is MGHDK, CDR2 SYGVNS, per germline. The V and J ends lost 0 bases and 2 bases respectively, with 13 bases between them. The CDR3 sequence is 16 residues long. The CDR3, as DNA: TGTGCCAGCAGTGAATATTTTCAGGGTCCACAAGAGACCCAGTACTTC. Residues: CASSEYFQGPQETQYF.

The chain combines TRBV7-9 with TRBJ1-2, with D perhaps TRBD1 (5 bases). Germline-derived CDR1 and CDR2 are SEHNR and FQNEAQ (reference sequence). Trimming removed 1 base at V and 4 bases at J, with 13 bases between. The CDR3 totals 15 residues. The CDR3 DNA is TGTGCCAGCAGCTTAGTTAGCAGGGACTCCTATGGCTACACCTTC. It yields the protein CASSLVSRDSYGYTF.

The chain combines TRBV19 with TRBJ2-4, with 9 nucleotides matching TRBD2. The V segment lost 10 bases and the J segment 10 bases; nucleotides outside the gene matches: 11. CDR1 is LNHDA, CDR2 SQIVND, per germline (reference sequence). This CDR3 spans 13 amino acids. The CDR3 sequence: CATSTSGLVIQYF. In nucleotides, the CDR3 is TGTGCCACTTCGACTAGCGGTTTGGTTATTCAGTACTTC.

About this clone: This specimen includes other DNA sequences encoding the same CDR3. The rearrangement links TRBV5-1 to TRBJ2-5, with 7 bases lining up with TRBD1. Looked up from germline, CDR1 is SGHRS and CDR2 is YFSETQ. The CDR3 sequence is 17 residues long. The ends lost 4 bases at V and 1 base at J; junction bases unmatched: 13. CDR3 in amino acids: CASSPRGTGVGQETQYF. DNA of the CDR3: TGCGCCAGCAGCCCCCGAGGAACAGGGGTCGGCCAAGAGACCCAGTACTTC.

The rearrangement links TRBV7-9 to TRBJ2-7, with 15 bases lining up with TRBD2. Germline CDR1 and CDR2: SEHNR and FQNEAQ (reference sequence). V lost 4 bases, J lost 0 bases, and 7 bases stayed unmatched. This CDR3 comprises 18 residues. CDR3 coding DNA: TGTGCCAGCAGCTCGGGACTAGCGGGAGGTGGGCGCTCCTACGAGCAGTACTTC. It yields the protein CASSSGLAGGGRSYEQYF.

V is TRBV30 and J is TRBJ1-1, with D perhaps TRBD1 (5 bases). Germline V gives CDR1 GTSNPN, CDR2 SVGIG (reference sequence). V was clipped by 3 bases and J by 8 bases, with 19 bases between them. This CDR3 region has 14 residues. In DNA form, the CDR3 reads TGTGCCTGGAGAACATACAGGCCCGTTGGGGAAGCTTTCTTT. As protein: CAWRTYRPVGEAFF.

V and J are TRBV7-9 and TRBJ2-1; D is uncertain. Trimming shortened V by 2 bases and J by 6 bases, and 5 bases separated the two germline ends. The CDR3 extends over 12 amino acids. Per germline, CDR1 SEHNR and CDR2 FQNEAQ (reference sequence). This CDR3 reads CASSLRGNEQFF. CDR3 nucleotide sequence: TGTGCCAGCAGCTTAAGAGGCAATGAGCAGTTCTTC.

The V call is TRBV19, the J call TRBJ2-5; 11 nucleotides agree with TRBD1. Germline V CDR1 and CDR2: LNHDA, SQIVND (reference sequence). V was pared by 3 bases and J by 5 bases, with 5 bases of the junction left unmatched. This CDR3 region has 15 residues. In DNA, the CDR3 is TGTGCCAGTAGTATGGGACAGGGGGATTTTGAGACCCAGTACTTC. It is translated as CASSMGQGDFETQYF.

This rearrangement joins TRBV5-1 to TRBJ2-7; TRBD2 might be the D (8 bases). The CDR3 extends over 15 amino acids. V was clipped by 7 bases and J by 3 bases, with 20 bases between them. Germline CDR1 reads SGHRS; CDR2 reads YFSETQ. This CDR3 reads CASRAGGTGVYEQYF. CDR3 in DNA: TGCGCCAGCCGGGCGGGGGGTACAGGGGTCTACGAGCAGTACTTC.

This chain links TRBV4-1 with TRBJ2-1; TRBD2 matches 8 bases. The CDR3 consists of 16 residues. V lost 2 bases, J lost 9 bases, and 12 bases stayed unmatched. Per germline, CDR1 MGHRA and CDR2 YSYEKL. The CDR3 sequence is CASSQPGRGGKTEQFF. The CDR3 DNA is TGCGCCAGCAGCCAACCAGGCCGGGGGGGGAAGACTGAGCAGTTCTTC.

The rearrangement uses TRBV5-8 and TRBJ1-2, with D perhaps matching TRBD1 (6 bases). CDR1 and CDR2 (germline): SGHTS, YDEGEE. V dropped 4 bases and J dropped 6 bases, with 13 bases sitting between them. This CDR3 is 13 amino acids long. CDR3 DNA: TGTGCCAGCAGCCGAACAGGGACCCATGGCTACACCTTC. Protein sequence: CASSRTGTHGYTF.

The chain employs TRBV5-5 and TRBJ1-1; D unclear. Between the trimmed V and J ends, which lost 0 bases and 11 bases, there was a span of 14 bases. The CDR3 sequence is 13 residues long. From germline, CDR1 is SGHKS and CDR2 YYEKEE (reference sequence). The CDR3 sequence is CASSLAVSLSAFF. CDR3 nucleotides: TGTGCCAGCAGCTTGGCAGTTTCGCTGTCCGCTTTCTTT. Full variable domain (rest looked up from reference TRBV5-5 and TRBJ1-1): DAGVTQSPTHLIKTRGQQVTLRCSPISGHKSVSWYQQVLGQGPQFIFQYYEKEERGRGNFPDRFSARQFPNYSSELNVNALLLGDSALYLCASSLAVSLSAFFGQGTRLTVV.

The chain has TRBV7-2 and TRBJ2-5, with 10 positions matching TRBD2. The end of the DNA aligns better with TRBJ2-7, so the J call may be wrong. Germline V gene lookup returns CDR1 SGHTA and CDR2 FQGNSA. There are 14 residues in the CDR3. In DNA, the CDR3 is TGTGCCAGCAGCCAATCTAGCGGGAGCTACGAGCAGTACTTC. Its protein is CASSQSSGSYEQYF.

The chain combines TRBV5-5 with TRBJ1-3; 8 nucleotides line up with TRBD1. Germline loops: CDR1 SGHKS, CDR2 YYEKEE (reference sequence). V trimming: 0 bases; J trimming: 4 bases; junction bases outside the gene matches: 6. The length of the CDR3 is 16 residues. Written as DNA, the CDR3 is TGTGCCAGCAGCTTGGCCGTGACAGGGGTCGGAAACACCATATATTTT. It codes for CASSLAVTGVGNTIYF.

The gene calls are TRBV23-1 and TRBJ2-7, with TRBD2 as a possible D gene (5 bases). Being an ORF, TRBV23-1 has a function that is uncertain. The V end lost 8 bases, the J end lost 2 bases, and 19 bases lay between the germline ends. This CDR3 is built from 15 residues. CDR3 amino acids: CASPESGVPTYEQYF. CDR3 DNA: TGCGCCAGCCCCGAGAGCGGTGTACCGACCTACGAGCAGTACTTC.

This chain joins TRBV6-5 and TRBJ2-7, with TRBD1 as a possible D gene (5 bases). Germline V gene data show CDR1 as MNHEY and CDR2 as SVGAGI. V dropped 5 bases and J dropped 0 bases, with 8 bases sitting between them. This CDR3 has 13 residues. CDR3 DNA: TGTGCCAGCAGTAGACAGTACTCCTACGAGCAGTACTTC. It encodes CASSRQYSYEQYF.

V usage is TRBV5-1 and J usage is TRBJ2-5; 8 bases align to TRBD1. V dropped 3 bases and J dropped 5; count of bases not matched to a gene: 6. Germline V CDR1 and CDR2: SGHRS, YFSETQ. The CDR3 consists of 14 residues. The CDR3 loop is CASSSTGDGETQYF. DNA for the CDR3: TGCGCCAGCAGCTCGACAGGGGACGGCGAGACCCAGTACTTC. Variable domain in full (rest from reference TRBV5-1 and TRBJ2-5): KAGVTQTPRYLIKTRGQQVTLSCSPISGHRSVSWYQQTPGQGLQFLFEYFSETQRNKGNFPGRFSGRQFSNSRSEMNVSTLELGDSALYLCASSSTGDGETQYFGPGTRLLVL.

V usage is TRBV10-1 and J usage is TRBJ2-7; perhaps TRBD1 as D (5 bases). Germline assignment: CDR1 WNHNN and CDR2 SYGVQD (reference sequence). The CDR3 sequence is 13 residues long. Trimming stripped 5 bases from V and 2 bases from J, with 10 bases between. The CDR3 bases are TGCGCCAGCAGTCCACAGGTAGCCTACGAGCAGTACTTC. Translated: CASSPQVAYEQYF.

The rearrangement joins TRBV2 to TRBJ2-5; perhaps TRBD1 as D (5 bases). Per germline, CDR1 SNHLY and CDR2 FYNNEI. The V gene lost 8 bases and the J gene lost 1 base, with 14 bases spanning the gap. This CDR3 contains 14 residues. The CDR3 DNA sequence: TGTGCCAGCGGACAAGGGATCATCCAAGAGACCCAGTACTTC. As protein: CASGQGIIQETQYF.

CDR3 region: CASSPLPDSHQQYF. The CDR3 region has the DNA TGCGCCAGCAGCCCTCTACCGGACTCTCACCAGCAGTACTTC. The genes are TRBV10-1 and TRBJ2-7; TRBD2 is a possible D gene (5 bases). This CDR3 contains 14 residues. V was pared by 6 bases and J by 8 bases, with 20 bases between. Germline CDR1 WNHNN, CDR2 SYGVQD (reference sequence).

Comments on this clone: This CDR3 is also generated by other DNA sequences in the sample. V is TRBV25-1 and J is TRBJ2-7, with TRBD1 matching over 7 bases. Losses at the gene ends were 3 bases for V and 1 base for J; bases not matched to a gene: 3. The germline V gene has CDR1 MGHDK and CDR2 SYGVNS. This CDR3 is 14 amino acids long. CDR3 nucleotide sequence: TGTGCCAGCAGTGATCACAGGGGTTCCTACGAGCAGTACTTC. Its translation: CASSDHRGSYEQYF.

The rearrangement uses TRBV9 and TRBJ2-2, with 9 bases aligning to TRBD2. V shed 0 bases and J 0 bases; nucleotides not matched to a gene: 3. The CDR3 extends over 17 amino acids. Looked up from germline, CDR1 is SGDLS and CDR2 is YYNGEE. The CDR3 here is CASSVGASGTNTGELFF. The CDR3 region has the DNA TGTGCCAGCAGCGTAGGAGCTAGCGGGACGAACACCGGGGAGCTGTTTTTT. Full variable domain (missing parts from reference TRBV9 and TRBJ2-2): DSGVTQTPKHLITATGQRVTLRCSPRSGDLSVYWYQQSLDQGLQFLIQYYNGEERAKGNILERFSAQQFPDLHSELNLSSLELGDSALYFCASSVGASGTNTGELFFGEGSRLTVL.

J is TRBJ1-1 and V is TRBV9; no clear D gene. The germline gives CDR1 SGDLS, CDR2 YYNGEE. Trimming pared 5 bases from V and 7 bases from J, leaving 18 bases between. This CDR3 has 14 amino acids. The CDR3 DNA is TGTGCCAGCAGGGCCTTGCCGGGATCGGGTGAAGCTTTCTTT. It specifies CASRALPGSGEAFF.

V and J are TRBV27 and TRBJ2-3, with D possibly being TRBD2 (7 bases). Germline V gives CDR1 MNHEY, CDR2 SMNVEV (reference sequence). The length of the CDR3 is 16 residues. V was cut by 1 base and J by 7 bases, with 18 bases left in between. CDR3 residues: CASSLLRRGATYTQYF. DNA for the CDR3: TGTGCCAGCAGTTTATTGCGACGGGGGGCCACTTATACGCAGTATTTT.

The genes are TRBV6-5 and TRBJ1-5; D may be TRBD1 (6 bases). Germline CDR1 and CDR2: MNHEY and SVGAGI. This CDR3 is 14 amino acids long. V lost 6 bases and J 2 bases, leaving 11 bases between the germline ends. The DNA of the CDR3 is TGTGCCAGCAGGGACAGATCAGGCAATCAGCCCCAGCATTTT. Its protein product is CASRDRSGNQPQHF.

This sequence joins TRBV2 and TRBJ1-2, with 7 bases that match TRBD1. Germline assignment: CDR1 SNHLY and CDR2 FYNNEI. CDR3 length: 13 amino acids. J gave up 6 bases and V 7 bases, and 8 bases lay outside the gene matches. This CDR3 is CASIRQGIDGYTF. The CDR3, as DNA: TGTGCCAGCATACGACAGGGAATCGATGGCTACACCTTC. Full variable domain (outside the CDR3, taken from reference TRBV2 and TRBJ1-2): EPEVTQTPSHQVTQMGQEVILRCVPISNHLYFYWYRQILGQKVEFLVSFYNNEISEKSEIFDDQFSVERPDGSNFTLKIRSTKLEDSAMYFCASIRQGIDGYTFGSGTRLTVV.

The V call is TRBV18, the J call TRBJ1-2; the D gene is possibly TRBD1 (6 bases). The CDR3 runs 16 residues. V gave up 2 bases and J gave up 6 bases, with 19 bases separating them. In germline, CDR1 is KGHSH, CDR2 LQKENI. CDR3 sequence (DNA): TGTGCCAGCTCACCAGTACAAGGGGGGGTATACGATGGCTACACCTTC. It is translated as CASSPVQGGVYDGYTF.

V usage is TRBV6-5 and J usage is TRBJ2-2; a weak D match, TRBD1 (5 bases). The CDR3 consists of 11 residues. V was shortened by 8 bases and J by 4 bases, with 5 bases between the two germline ends. Germline lookup yields CDR1 MNHEY and CDR2 SVGAGI. The CDR3 nucleotides read TGTGCCAGCCAGGGCACCGGGGAGCTGTTTTTT. Protein product: CASQGTGELFF.

The CDR3 loop reads CASSDPKTSGYANTGELFF. Here the CDR3 DNA reads TGTGCCAGTAGTGACCCTAAGACTAGCGGGTACGCGAACACCGGGGAGCTGTTTTTT. The J gene is TRBJ2-2, the V gene TRBV19, with 10 bases that match TRBD2. The CDR3 length is 19 residues. Germline V gene data show CDR1 as LNHDA and CDR2 as SQIVND (reference sequence). The J segment lost 0 bases and the V segment lost 5 bases, leaving 12 bases of the junction unmatched.

The gene calls are TRBV29-1 and TRBJ2-7, with 7 bases matching TRBD1. Trimming removed 6 bases from V and 1 base from J; junction bases left unmatched: 6. Germline loops: CDR1 SQVTM, CDR2 ANQGSEA. The length of the CDR3 is 13 residues. The CDR3 here is CSVPGTDSYEQYF. CDR3 in DNA: TGCAGCGTCCCCGGGACAGATTCCTACGAGCAGTACTTC.

The chain uses TRBV27 and TRBJ2-1; 10 bases are a match to TRBD2. CDR1 is MNHEY, CDR2 SMNVEV, per germline (reference sequence). The ends lost 5 bases at V and 2 bases at J; junction bases unmatched: 3. The CDR3 has 15 amino acids. The DNA for the CDR3 is TGTGCCAGCAGTCTCGGACTAGCGGCCTACAATGAGCAGTTCTTC. Translating it yields CASSLGLAAYNEQFF.